Listed below are T cell receptor beta chains from one sample, sequenced in a study of T-cell reconstitution after alpha-beta-depleted transplantation in children. TCRdb re-derived calls from the PCR reads in MiXCR, one entry per CDR3 protein. The sample has about 540,000 distinct CDR3 sequences, around 17% seen once. Sequenced material: PBMCs from the stem cell graft donor, taken from the stem cell graft. Every receptor here comes from a human donor who donated a stem cell graft to a child with acute lymphoblastic leukemia. Both conserved end residues are part of each CDR3. Each record gives: V gene, D gene, J gene, clone size, CDR3 protein, CDR3 DNA. The D gene is left open where the match is weak. Expanded clones are given a class, and other clones once, few, many or no size at all.

TRBV11-2	-	TRBJ2-1	-	CASSRTVSTYNEQFF	TGTGCCAGCAGCCGGACTGTATCAACCTACAATGAGCAGTTCTTC
TRBV29-1	TRBD1	TRBJ2-4	few	CSVSGTGGLGANIQYF	TGCAGCGTCTCCGGGACAGGGGGTCTTGGGGCAAACATTCAGTACTTC
TRBV20-1	-	TRBJ2-7	few	CSARDPGEGYEQYF	TGCAGTGCTAGAGATCCGGGCGAAGGGTACGAGCAGTACTTC
TRBV5-1	-	TRBJ2-1	few	CASRGGDEQFF	TGCGCCAGCAGGGGAGGCGATGAGCAGTTCTTC
TRBV7-9	TRBD2	TRBJ2-1	-	CASSFTGTSGYNEQFF	TGTGCCAGCAGCTTTACCGGGACTAGCGGATACAATGAGCAGTTCTTC
TRBV5-1	-	TRBJ2-7	-	CASSLEGGVPYEQYF	TGCGCCAGCAGCTTGGAAGGCGGGGTGCCCTACGAGCAGTACTTC
TRBV7-9	-	TRBJ2-1	few	CASSPRLGPGPYNEQFF	TGTGCCAGCAGCCCCCGCTTGGGGCCGGGGCCCTACAATGAGCAGTTCTTC
TRBV27	-	TRBJ2-4	-	CASSSTGDWAKNIQYF	TGTGCCAGCAGTAGTACAGGCGATTGGGCCAAAAACATTCAGTACTTC
TRBV20-1	-	TRBJ2-1	-	CSARTGDEQFF	TGCAGTGCTAGAACCGGGGACGAGCAGTTCTTC
TRBV20-1	-	TRBJ2-1	few	CSARAGNPYNEQFF	TGCAGTGCTAGGGCTGGGAACCCTTACAATGAGCAGTTCTTC
TRBV7-9	-	TRBJ1-5	-	CASSLSPTREANQPQHF	TGTGCCAGCAGCTTATCGCCGACCAGGGAAGCCAATCAGCCCCAGCATTTT
TRBV5-1	-	TRBJ2-5	-	CASRGERETQYF	TGCGCCAGCAGAGGGGAAAGGGAGACCCAGTACTTC
TRBV20-1	-	TRBJ2-7	few	CSAVKLGLFYEQYF	TGCAGCGCCGTTAAGCTTGGCCTATTCTACGAGCAGTACTTC
TRBV6-1	TRBD2	TRBJ2-2	few	CASKLAGGAGELFF	TGTGCCAGCAAGCTAGCGGGAGGGGCCGGGGAGCTGTTTTTT
TRBV7-8	-	TRBJ2-2	-	CASTPTGYTGELFF	TGTGCCAGCACCCCAACAGGGTACACCGGGGAGCTGTTTTTT
TRBV15	TRBD1	TRBJ2-7	many	CATSRTGAYEQYF	TGTGCCACCAGCAGGACAGGGGCCTACGAGCAGTACTTC
TRBV7-9	-	TRBJ2-7	-	CASSLAPRRSYEQYF	TGTGCCAGCAGCTTAGCTCCCCGAAGGTCCTACGAGCAGTACTTC
TRBV25-1	-	TRBJ1-5	-	CASSEGQSNQPQHF	TGTGCCAGCAGTGAAGGACAGAGCAATCAGCCCCAGCATTTT
TRBV5-1	-	TRBJ1-2	-	CASSLDGGVYGYTF	TGCGCCAGCAGCTTGGATGGCGGAGTCTATGGCTACACCTTC
TRBV9	TRBD1	TRBJ1-1	few	CASSVTGGGGTEAFF	TGTGCCAGCAGCGTGACAGGGGGAGGTGGCACTGAAGCTTTCTTT
TRBV27	-	TRBJ2-2	-	CASSLVSGYTGELFF	TGTGCCAGCAGTTTAGTTTCGGGGTACACCGGGGAGCTGTTTTTT
TRBV2	TRBD1	TRBJ1-4	few	CASRAGTGSSRVEKLFF	TGTGCCAGCAGGGCTGGGACAGGATCTTCTCGCGTTGAAAAACTGTTTTTT
TRBV12-3/TRBV12-4	-	TRBJ2-4	-	CASKVAVAKNIQYF	TGTGCCAGCAAGGTAGCGGTAGCCAAAAACATTCAGTACTTC
TRBV7-6	-	TRBJ1-6	-	CASTRSYNSPLHF	TGTGCCAGCACGAGGTCCTATAATTCACCCCTCCACTTT
TRBV15	-	TRBJ1-4	once	CATSRDMRMDPDWKLFF	TGTGCCACCAGCAGAGATATGCGGATGGACCCCGACTGGAAACTGTTTTTT
TRBV5-1	TRBD2	TRBJ2-1	few	CASSFSGSTYNEQFF	TGCGCCAGCAGCTTTAGCGGGAGTACCTACAATGAGCAGTTCTTC
TRBV5-1	-	TRBJ2-1	-	CASSLERVTYNEQFF	TGCGCCAGCAGCTTGGAACGGGTTACCTACAATGAGCAGTTCTTC
TRBV9	-	TRBJ2-5	-	CASSVGTQETQYF	TGTGCCAGCAGCGTAGGAACTCAAGAGACCCAGTACTTC
TRBV7-9	-	TRBJ2-7	-	CASSFWFRSFGSYEQYF	TGTGCCAGCAGCTTCTGGTTCCGCAGTTTCGGATCCTACGAGCAGTACTTC
TRBV12-3/TRBV12-4	-	TRBJ1-5	few	CASSPGVQAPQHF	TGTGCCAGCAGCCCGGGGGTGCAAGCGCCCCAGCATTTT
TRBV12-3/TRBV12-4	TRBD2	TRBJ2-7	few	CASSSPRGTSGAYEQYF	TGTGCCAGCAGTTCCCCTCGGGGGACTAGCGGCGCCTACGAGCAGTACTTC
TRBV5-5	TRBD1	TRBJ2-2	-	CASSLGGGTANTGELFF	TGTGCCAGCAGCCTAGGGGGTGGGACAGCGAACACCGGGGAGCTGTTTTTT
TRBV2	-	TRBJ1-4	many	CASSRNGRQLFF	TGTGCCAGCAGTAGAAACGGGAGACAGTTGTTTTTT
TRBV29-1	TRBD1	TRBJ2-7	few	CSVAGQEPYEQYF	TGCAGCGTTGCGGGACAGGAACCTTACGAGCAGTACTTC
TRBV5-1	TRBD1	TRBJ2-7	-	CASRQGEITGQYF	TGCGCCAGCCGACAGGGTGAAATTACCGGGCAGTACTTC
TRBV20-1	TRBD1	TRBJ1-5	few	CSALGTGNQPQHF	TGCAGTGCTCTGGGGACAGGGAATCAGCCCCAGCATTTT
TRBV15	TRBD1	TRBJ1-4	-	CATSPTDRAPTNNEKLFF	TGTGCCACCAGCCCTACGGACAGGGCGCCCACCAATAATGAAAAACTGTTTTTT
TRBV15	-	TRBJ1-2	few	CATSRVRTDRTRLHYGYTF	TGTGCCACCAGCAGAGTCAGGACCGACAGGACCCGCTTACACTATGGCTACACCTTC
TRBV29-1	-	TRBJ2-7	few	CSVEDPGYEQYF	TGCAGCGTTGAAGATCCCGGCTACGAGCAGTACTTC
TRBV6-5	-	TRBJ1-1	-	CASSYFPGASEAFF	TGTGCCAGCAGTTATTTTCCAGGCGCGTCAGAAGCTTTCTTT
TRBV9	-	TRBJ1-2	few	CASSAEDSALSYGYTF	TGTGCCAGCAGCGCAGAGGACAGCGCCCTAAGCTATGGCTACACCTTC
TRBV27	-	TRBJ2-3	few	CASSLSGWGSARSVELYF	TGTGCCAGCAGTTTATCAGGCTGGGGTAGCGCCCGATCCGTGGAACTGTATTTT
TRBV6-6	TRBD2	TRBJ2-1	-	CASRGSGAYNEQFF	TGTGCCAGCAGGGGTAGCGGGGCCTACAATGAGCAGTTCTTC
TRBV9	-	TRBJ1-1	few	CASSGDRSLGEAFF	TGTGCCAGCAGCGGTGACAGGTCGTTAGGTGAAGCTTTCTTT
TRBV5-1	TRBD2	TRBJ2-7	few	CASSLQLAGVEQYF	TGCGCCAGCAGCTTGCAACTAGCGGGAGTCGAGCAGTACTTC